This TCR beta chain emerged from a study of blood T cell repertoires in COVID-19. V lost 1 base to trimming and J lost 7 bases; unmatched junction nucleotides: 4. Germline CDR1 is LGHNA and CDR2 is YSLEER. The CDR3 length is 14 residues. The table came from immunoSEQ multiplex PCR; TCRdb's copy has only in-frame clones and leaves some out. This table has over 90,000 clones, around 84% appearing once. This TCR was recovered from a human donor in a cohort sampled during active COVID-19. The chain employs TRBV4-3 and TRBJ1-2, with 9 bases lining up with TRBD1. Sequenced input: peripheral blood. The CDR3 DNA follows: TGCGCCAGCAGCCAAGGACAGGGGGAAGGTGGCTACACCTTC. It translates to CASSQGQGEGGYTF.